The 9 T cell receptor beta chains listed next were all sequenced from one sample in a study of T cells after yellow fever vaccination. MiXCR, applied by TCRdb to the 5' RACE reads, yields one record per CDR3 protein. The table includes 450,000 to 550,000 distinct CDR3 sequences, 19% detected once. The sample in question was PBMCs, obtained 15 days after the yellow fever booster vaccination. Receptor source: a man under 40 who received the YFV17D yellow fever vaccine.

The V call is TRBV4-3, the J call TRBJ2-5, with TRBD1 matching over 8 bases. In germline, CDR1 is LGHNA, CDR2 YSLEER. Trimming took 4 bases from V and 5 from J; bases not matched to a gene: 6. The CDR3 totals 14 residues. In DNA, the CDR3 is TGCGCCAGCAGCCGGGGCAGGGGGCCTGAGACCCAGTACTTC. The encoded protein is CASSRGRGPETQYF.

This sequence joins TRBV27 and TRBJ2-5; either TRBD1 or TRBD2 may supply D (5 bases each). The germline V gene encodes CDR1 MNHEY and CDR2 SMNVEV (reference sequence). The CDR3 has 12 residues. V dropped 8 bases and J dropped 4 bases, with 11 bases sitting between them. The CDR3 reads CASRWGRETQYF. CDR3 nucleotide sequence: TGTGCCAGCCGGTGGGGGAGAGAGACCCAGTACTTC.

This clonotype showed up many times. The chain recombines TRBV9 with TRBJ2-3, with D possibly being TRBD2 (5 bases). Trimming removed 1 base from V and 0 bases from J, with 9 bases in between. Germline V CDR1 and CDR2: SGDLS, YYNGEE. This CDR3 region has 15 residues. CDR3 in DNA: TGTGCCAGCAGCGTAAGCGGAACTAGCACAGATACGCAGTATTTT. It specifies CASSVSGTSTDTQYF.

The chain is built from TRBV6-2 or TRBV6-3 and TRBJ1-2; no definite D call. Germline V gene lookup returns CDR1 MNHEY and CDR2 SVGEGT. Trimming stripped 4 bases from V and 2 bases from J, with 14 bases between. There are 15 residues in the CDR3. The CDR3 protein is CASSSDGRRNYGYTF. In nucleotides, the CDR3 is TGTGCCAGCAGTTCAGACGGAAGAAGAAACTATGGCTACACCTTC.

This clonotype was found a few times. The genes are TRBV7-9 and TRBJ2-1; maybe TRBD2 (6 bases). The CDR3 runs 14 residues. Germline assignment: CDR1 SEHNR and CDR2 FQNEAQ (reference sequence). V was trimmed by 5 bases and J by 6 bases, leaving 14 bases between them. CDR3 in DNA: TGTGCCAGCAGCAACAACCGGGACTCCAATGAGCAGTTCTTC. Translation: CASSNNRDSNEQFF.

The table lists this clonotype with a few counts. The CDR3 loop reads CASSLVGTWVTDTQYF. CDR3 sequence (DNA): TGTGCCAGCAGCTTGGTGGGGACCTGGGTCACAGATACGCAGTATTTT. The chain links TRBV7-2 to TRBJ2-3, with D perhaps given as TRBD1 or TRBD2 (5 bases each). The CDR3 loop spans 16 amino acids. Trimming took 3 bases from V and 2 from J, leaving 15 bases between them. Germline CDR1 and CDR2: SGHTA and FQGNSA.

The chain joins TRBV15 to TRBJ1-1, with TRBD1 matching over 9 bases. Germline V lookup: CDR1 LNHNV, CDR2 YYDKDF (reference sequence). V was pared by 7 bases and J by 3 bases, with 3 bases of the junction left unmatched. The CDR3 is 13 amino acids. The CDR3 sequence: CATTRQGDTEAFF. Written as DNA, the CDR3 is TGTGCCACCACGCGACAGGGGGACACTGAAGCTTTCTTT.

This clonotype was detected a few times. The rearrangement uses TRBV7-2 and TRBJ2-5; maybe TRBD1 (7 bases). Germline V gives CDR1 SGHTA, CDR2 FQGNSA. V lost 7 bases, J lost 2 bases, and 17 bases lay in between. The CDR3 runs 15 residues. CDR3 bases: TGTGCCAGCAACCAGGGGGGCAGCATGCAAGAGACCCAGTACTTC. This encodes CASNQGGSMQETQYF.

The J gene is TRBJ2-7, the V gene TRBV7-2; possible D gene TRBD2, 6 bases. V dropped 7 bases and J dropped 0 bases, with 13 bases sitting between them. The CDR3 has 14 residues. Germline-derived CDR1 and CDR2 are SGHTA and FQGNSA. DNA of the CDR3: TGTGCCAGCAACTACCGGGGGAGCTCCTACGAGCAGTACTTC. Translated: CASNYRGSSYEQYF.